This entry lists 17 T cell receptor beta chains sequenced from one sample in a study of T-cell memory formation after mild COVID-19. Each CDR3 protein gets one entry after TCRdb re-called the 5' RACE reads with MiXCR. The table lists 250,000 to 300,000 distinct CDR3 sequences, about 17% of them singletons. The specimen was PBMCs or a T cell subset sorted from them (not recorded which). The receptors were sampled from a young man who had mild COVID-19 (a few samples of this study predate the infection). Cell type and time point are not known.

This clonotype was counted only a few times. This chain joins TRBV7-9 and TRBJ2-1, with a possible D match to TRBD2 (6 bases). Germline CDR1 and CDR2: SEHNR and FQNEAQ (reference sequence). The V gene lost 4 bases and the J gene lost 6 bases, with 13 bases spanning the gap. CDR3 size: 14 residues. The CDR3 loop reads CASSSSTSFNEQFF. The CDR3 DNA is TGTGCCAGCAGCTCCTCAACTAGCTTCAATGAGCAGTTCTTC.

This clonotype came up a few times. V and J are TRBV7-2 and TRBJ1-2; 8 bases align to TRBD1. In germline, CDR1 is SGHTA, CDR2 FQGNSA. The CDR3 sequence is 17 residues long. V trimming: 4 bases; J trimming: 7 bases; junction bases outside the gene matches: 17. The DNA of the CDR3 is TGTGCCAGCAGCTCCTACAGGGGGGAGGGGAGAGATGGTGGCTACACCTTC. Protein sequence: CASSSYRGEGRDGGYTF.

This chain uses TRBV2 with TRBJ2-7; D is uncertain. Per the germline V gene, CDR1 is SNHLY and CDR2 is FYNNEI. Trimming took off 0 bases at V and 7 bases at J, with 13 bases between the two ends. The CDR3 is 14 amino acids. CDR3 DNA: TGTGCCAGCAGTGAAGCGGAAGTTTTGTATGAGCAGTACGTC. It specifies CASSEAEVLYEQYV.

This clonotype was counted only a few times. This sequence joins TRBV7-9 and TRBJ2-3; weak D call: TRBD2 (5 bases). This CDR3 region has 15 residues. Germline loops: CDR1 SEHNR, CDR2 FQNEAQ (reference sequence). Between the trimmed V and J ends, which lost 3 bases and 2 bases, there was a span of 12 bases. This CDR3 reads CASSLIVGVTDTQYF. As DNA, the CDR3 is TGTGCCAGCAGCTTGATAGTCGGGGTCACAGATACGCAGTATTTT. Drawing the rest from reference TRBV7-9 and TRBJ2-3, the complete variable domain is DTGVSQNPRHKITKRGQNVTFRCDPISEHNRLYWYRQTLGQGPEFLTYFQNEAQLEKSRLLSDRFSAERPKGSFSTLEIQRTEQGDSAMYLCASSLIVGVTDTQYFGPGTRLTVL.

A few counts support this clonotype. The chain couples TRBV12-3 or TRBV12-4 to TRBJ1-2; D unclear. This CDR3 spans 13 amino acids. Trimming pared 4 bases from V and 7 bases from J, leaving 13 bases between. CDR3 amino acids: CASSSDGSFGYTF. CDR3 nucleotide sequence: TGTGCCAGCAGTTCGGACGGGTCGTTTGGCTACACCTTC.

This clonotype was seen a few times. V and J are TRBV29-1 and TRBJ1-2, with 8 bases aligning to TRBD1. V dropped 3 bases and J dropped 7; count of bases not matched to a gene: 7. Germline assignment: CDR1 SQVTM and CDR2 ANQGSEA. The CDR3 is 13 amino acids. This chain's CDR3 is CSVEVSGGSGYTF. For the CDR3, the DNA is TGCAGCGTTGAGGTGTCAGGGGGCAGTGGCTACACCTTC.

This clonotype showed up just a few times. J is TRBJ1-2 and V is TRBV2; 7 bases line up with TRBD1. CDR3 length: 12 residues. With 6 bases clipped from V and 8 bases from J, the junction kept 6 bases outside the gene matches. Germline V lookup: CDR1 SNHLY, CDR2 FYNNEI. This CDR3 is CASSETGAGYTF. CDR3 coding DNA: TGTGCCAGCAGCGAAACAGGGGCCGGCTACACCTTC.

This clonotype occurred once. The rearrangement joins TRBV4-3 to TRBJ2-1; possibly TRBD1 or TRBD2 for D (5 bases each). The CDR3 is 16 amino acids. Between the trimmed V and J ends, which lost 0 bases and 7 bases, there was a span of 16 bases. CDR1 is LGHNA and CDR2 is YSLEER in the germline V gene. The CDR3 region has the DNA TGCGCCAGCAGCCAAGATACGGGGCCCCCTCAAAATGAGCAGTTCTTC. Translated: CASSQDTGPPQNEQFF.

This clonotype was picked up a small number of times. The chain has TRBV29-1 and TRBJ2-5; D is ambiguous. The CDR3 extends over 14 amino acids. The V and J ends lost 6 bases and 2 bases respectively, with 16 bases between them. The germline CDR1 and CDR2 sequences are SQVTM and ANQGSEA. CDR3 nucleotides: TGCAGCGTAACGCCCGGCGTAAAACAAGAGACCCAGTACTTC. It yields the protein CSVTPGVKQETQYF.

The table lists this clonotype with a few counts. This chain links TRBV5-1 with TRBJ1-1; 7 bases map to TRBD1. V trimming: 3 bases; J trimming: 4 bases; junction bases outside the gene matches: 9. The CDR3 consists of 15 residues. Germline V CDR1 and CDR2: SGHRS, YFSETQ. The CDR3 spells CASSSGDSLTTEAFF. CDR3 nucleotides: TGCGCCAGCAGCTCCGGGGACAGTTTAACCACTGAAGCTTTCTTT.

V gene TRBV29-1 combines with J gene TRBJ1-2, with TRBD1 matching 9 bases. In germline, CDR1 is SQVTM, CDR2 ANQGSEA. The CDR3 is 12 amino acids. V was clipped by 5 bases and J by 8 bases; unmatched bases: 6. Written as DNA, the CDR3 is TGCAGCGTTTCACAGGGGGCGTGGGGCTACACCTTC. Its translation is CSVSQGAWGYTF.

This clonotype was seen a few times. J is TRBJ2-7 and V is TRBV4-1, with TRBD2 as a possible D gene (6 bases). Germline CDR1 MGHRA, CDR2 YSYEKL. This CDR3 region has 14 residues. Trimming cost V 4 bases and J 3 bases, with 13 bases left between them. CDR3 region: CASSPPGGIYEQYF. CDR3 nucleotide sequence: TGCGCCAGCAGCCCACCCGGGGGAATCTACGAGCAGTACTTC.

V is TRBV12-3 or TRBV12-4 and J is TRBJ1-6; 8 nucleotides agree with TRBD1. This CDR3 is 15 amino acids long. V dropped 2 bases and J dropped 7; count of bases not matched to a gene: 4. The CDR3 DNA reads TGTGCCAGCAGTTTACTAGGACAGGGAAATTCACCCCTCCACTTT. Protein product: CASSLLGQGNSPLHF.

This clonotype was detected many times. CDR3 nucleotides: TGTGCCAGCAGCAAGGCCAGGGAAGGCAATGAGCAGTTCTTC. It yields the protein CASSKAREGNEQFF. The chain employs TRBV9 and TRBJ2-1, with a possible D match to TRBD1 (5 bases). Trimming stripped 4 bases from V and 6 bases from J, with 14 bases between. Looked up from germline, CDR1 is SGDLS and CDR2 is YYNGEE. The CDR3 consists of 14 residues.

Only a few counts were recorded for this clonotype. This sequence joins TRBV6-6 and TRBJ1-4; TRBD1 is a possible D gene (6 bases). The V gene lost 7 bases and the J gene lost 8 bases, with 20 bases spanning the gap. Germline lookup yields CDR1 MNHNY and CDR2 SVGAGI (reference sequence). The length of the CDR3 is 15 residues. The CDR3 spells CASTSTTAGEEKLFF. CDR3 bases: TGTGCCAGCACCTCAACCACCGCAGGGGAGGAAAAACTGTTTTTT.

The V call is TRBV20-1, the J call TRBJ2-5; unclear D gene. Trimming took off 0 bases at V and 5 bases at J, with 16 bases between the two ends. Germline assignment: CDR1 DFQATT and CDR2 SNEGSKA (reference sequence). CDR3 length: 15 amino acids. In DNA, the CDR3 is TGCAGTGCTAGAGATCTGGCACGGATATTGGAGACCCAGTACTTC. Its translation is CSARDLARILETQYF.

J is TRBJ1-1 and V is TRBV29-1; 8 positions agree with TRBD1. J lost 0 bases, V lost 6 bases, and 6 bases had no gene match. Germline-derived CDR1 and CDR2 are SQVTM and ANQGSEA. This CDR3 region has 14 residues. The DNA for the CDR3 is TGCAGCGTCCCAGGGGGCTCGATGAACACTGAAGCTTTCTTT. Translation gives CSVPGGSMNTEAFF.